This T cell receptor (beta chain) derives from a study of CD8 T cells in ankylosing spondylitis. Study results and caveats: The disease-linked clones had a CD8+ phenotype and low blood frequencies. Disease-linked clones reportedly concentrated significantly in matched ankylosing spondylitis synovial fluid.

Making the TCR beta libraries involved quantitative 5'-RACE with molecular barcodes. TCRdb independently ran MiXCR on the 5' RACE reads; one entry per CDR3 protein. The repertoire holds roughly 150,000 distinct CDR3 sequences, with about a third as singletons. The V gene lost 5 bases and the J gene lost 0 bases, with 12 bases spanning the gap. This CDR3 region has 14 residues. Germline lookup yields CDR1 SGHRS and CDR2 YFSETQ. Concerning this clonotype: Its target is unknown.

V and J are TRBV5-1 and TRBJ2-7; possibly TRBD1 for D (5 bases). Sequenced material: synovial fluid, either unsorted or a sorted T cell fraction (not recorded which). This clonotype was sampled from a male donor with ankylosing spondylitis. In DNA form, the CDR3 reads TGCGCCAGCAGGTGGGGCCCGAGCTCCTACGAGCAGTACTTC. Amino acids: CASRWGPSSYEQYF.